The 26 T cell receptor beta chains below were found in one sample sequenced in a study of CD8+ T cells in alopecia areata. Treatment: oral pan-JAK inhibitor, 5-10 mg twice daily. RNA extraction and reverse transcription yielded cDNA as sequencing template. Sequenced by immunoSEQ multiplex PCR; TCRdb stores in-frame clones only, minus some. Among 90,000 to 100,000 clones listed, around 60% were seen once. The sample consisted of CD8+ T cells sorted from blood, taken at week 4, from a patient treated with tofacitinib. These receptor sequences come from a human donor with alopecia areata.

The chain recombines TRBV9 with TRBJ2-2, with TRBD2 matching over 7 bases. V shed 4 bases and J 4 bases; nucleotides not matched to a gene: 4. Germline values: CDR1 SGDLS, CDR2 YYNGEE. CDR3 length: 14 residues. The chain's CDR3 is CASSPSGVTGELFF. In DNA form, the CDR3 reads TGTGCCAGCAGCCCTAGCGGAGTCACCGGGGAGCTGTTTTTT.

The rearrangement uses TRBV13 and TRBJ2-2; 14 positions agree with TRBD2. Trimming took 3 bases from V and 5 from J; bases not matched to a gene: 8. This CDR3 is 18 amino acids long. Germline V lookup: CDR1 PRHDT, CDR2 FYEKMQ (reference sequence). Here the CDR3 DNA reads TGTGCCAGCAGCTTTGACTTGGGACTAGCGGGAGTGACCGGGGAGCTGTTTTTT. It specifies CASSFDLGLAGVTGELFF.

Here the CDR3 DNA reads TGTGCCTGGAGTGTCGGCCCCGGAGCAGCCGGGGAGCTGTTTTTT. Its protein product is CAWSVGPGAAGELFF. The chain uses TRBV30 and TRBJ2-2; D unresolved. Trimming removed 0 bases at V and 6 bases at J, with 14 bases between. This CDR3 contains 15 residues. The germline V gene encodes CDR1 GTSNPN and CDR2 SVGIG (reference sequence).

The chain uses TRBV30 and TRBJ2-3; D not resolved. Trimming pared 1 base from V and 2 bases from J, leaving 13 bases between. CDR3 size: 15 residues. Per the germline V gene, CDR1 is GTSNPN and CDR2 is SVGIG (reference sequence). The CDR3 DNA sequence: TGTGCCTGGAGTGGGGGAACACCGAACACAGATACGCAGTATTTT. Translation: CAWSGGTPNTDTQYF.

This clone was picked up a small number of times. J is TRBJ2-5 and V is TRBV5-6; D is perhaps TRBD1 (5 bases). The CDR3 runs 15 residues. V was trimmed by 1 base and J by 4 bases, leaving 14 bases between them. Looked up from germline, CDR1 is SGHDT and CDR2 is YYEEEE. The CDR3 sequence: CASSLRSRAPETQYF. In nucleotides, the CDR3 is TGTGCCAGCAGCTTGAGGTCCAGGGCCCCAGAGACCCAGTACTTC.

In this sample, this clone turned up a few times. This chain links TRBV29-1 with TRBJ2-5; 14 positions match TRBD2. Germline V gene data show CDR1 as SQVTM and CDR2 as ANQGSEA. The junction had 9 bases not matched to a gene; V was cut back by 1 base and J by 2 bases. This CDR3 contains 18 residues. The CDR3 DNA reads TGCAGCGTTGAAGGCACCGGGACTAGCGGGGGTTTACAAGAGACCCAGTACTTC. This codes for CSVEGTGTSGGLQETQYF.

V and J are TRBV29-1 and TRBJ2-3; D is undetermined. Per germline, CDR1 SQVTM and CDR2 ANQGSEA. The CDR3 loop spans 10 amino acids. The V end was cut by 7 bases, the J end by 2 bases, with 4 bases between. CDR3 coding DNA: TGCAGCGCTGTCACAGATACGCAGTATTTT. The encoded protein is CSAVTDTQYF.

This clone turned up a few times. The rearrangement links TRBV28 to TRBJ2-5; 7 bases line up with TRBD1. CDR1 is MDHEN, CDR2 SYDVKM, per germline. V dropped 5 bases and J dropped 5; count of bases not matched to a gene: 11. This CDR3 comprises 15 residues. CDR3 nucleotides: TGTGCCAGCAGTACCAGGGACAGCCACCTGGAGACCCAGTACTTC. It is translated as CASSTRDSHLETQYF.

The gene calls are TRBV30 and TRBJ1-5; 9 nucleotides line up with TRBD1. Trimming took 3 bases from V and 6 from J; bases not matched to a gene: 6. Germline V gene lookup returns CDR1 GTSNPN and CDR2 SVGIG (reference sequence). The CDR3 runs to 14 residues. The CDR3 is CAWRQQGAVQPQHF. The DNA of the CDR3 is TGTGCCTGGAGGCAACAGGGGGCAGTTCAGCCCCAGCATTTT.

This rearrangement joins TRBV14 to TRBJ2-5; TRBD2 agrees at 13 bases. The V and J ends lost 0 bases and 2 bases, in that order; junction bases with no gene match: 3. Looked up from germline, CDR1 is SGHDN and CDR2 is FVKESK. This CDR3 is built from 17 residues. CDR3 in amino acids: CASSQEMGLAGQETQYF. In DNA, the CDR3 is TGTGCCAGCAGCCAAGAGATGGGACTAGCGGGGCAAGAGACCCAGTACTTC. The full variable domain, its missing parts supplied by reference TRBV14 and TRBJ2-5, is EAGVTQFPSHSVIEKGQTVTLRCDPISGHDNLYWYRRVMGKEIKFLLHFVKESKQDESGMPNNRFLAERTGGTYSTLKVQPAELEDSGVYFCASSQEMGLAGQETQYFGPGTRLLVL.

In this sample, this clone turned up once. The rearrangement uses TRBV7-9 and TRBJ2-7; 7 bases align to TRBD1. The junction had 10 bases not matched to a gene; V was cut back by 5 bases and J by 3 bases. The V gene's germline CDR1 is SEHNR and CDR2 FQNEAQ (reference sequence). The length of the CDR3 is 15 residues. In nucleotides, the CDR3 is TGTGCCAGCAGCATTCCGGGACAGCACTTCTACGAGCAGTACTTC. It specifies CASSIPGQHFYEQYF.

This clone has more than one count but fewer than ten. The rearrangement links TRBV27 to TRBJ1-2; perhaps TRBD1 as D (6 bases). The CDR3 is 13 amino acids. V lost 5 bases, J lost 5 bases, and 12 bases lay in between. CDR1 MNHEY and CDR2 SMNVEV come from the germline V gene (reference sequence). CDR3 coding DNA: TGTGCCAGCAGTGAGGGGGGAAATTATGGCTACACCTTC. Amino acid sequence: CASSEGGNYGYTF.

The chain links TRBV9 to TRBJ2-6; the match to TRBD1 covers 7 bases. This CDR3 is 18 amino acids long. Germline V gives CDR1 SGDLS, CDR2 YYNGEE. V trimming: 2 bases; J trimming: 0 bases; junction bases outside the gene matches: 8. Here the CDR3 DNA reads TGTGCCAGCAGCGTCGGGACAGAGCTTTTCTCTGGGGCCAACGTCCTGACTTTC. Translating it yields CASSVGTELFSGANVLTF.

J is TRBJ1-1 and V is TRBV9; D perhaps matches TRBD1 (5 bases). This CDR3 comprises 15 residues. Germline CDR1 reads SGDLS; CDR2 reads YYNGEE. Trimming left V 3 bases short and J 6 bases short, with 18 bases between. CDR3 sequence reads: CASSATAGRLAEAFF. The CDR3 coding sequence is TGTGCCAGCAGCGCAACCGCGGGGCGTTTAGCTGAAGCTTTCTTT.

The J gene is TRBJ2-5, the V gene TRBV6-5; D call uncertain. Germline CDR1 and CDR2: MNHEY and SVGAGI. V lost 5 bases to trimming and J lost 4 bases, with 11 bases between them. The CDR3 contains 13 residues. The CDR3 reads CASSLDTRETQYF. The CDR3 coding sequence is TGTGCCAGCAGTCTGGATACTCGAGAGACCCAGTACTTC.

To note about this clone: This sequence may be a read error, since a much larger clone differs from it by one base. This sample also contains other DNA sequences that code for the same CDR3. CDR3 residues: CASSLNNEQFF. The CDR3 coding sequence is TGTGCCAGCAGCTTGAACAATGAGCAGTTCTTC. The V call is TRBV11-2, the J call TRBJ2-1; D uncertain. The CDR3 is made up of 11 amino acids. CDR1 and CDR2 from the germline V gene are SGHAT and FQNNGV. V was clipped by 3 bases and J by 5 bases, with 2 bases between them. Filled out from reference TRBV11-2 and TRBJ2-1, the complete variable domain reads EAGVAQSPRYKIIEKRQSVAFWCNPISGHATLYWYQQILGQGPKLLIQFQNNGVVDDSQLPKDRFSAERLKGVDSTLKIQPAKLEDSAVYLCASSLNNEQFFGPGTRLTVL.

This chain joins TRBV9 and TRBJ2-5; 8 bases are shared with TRBD1. CDR1 SGDLS and CDR2 YYNGEE come from the germline V gene. CDR3 length equals 16 residues. J gave up 5 bases and V 0 bases, and 9 bases lay outside the gene matches. CDR3 protein: CASSVEGQVGAETQYF. CDR3 bases: TGTGCCAGCAGCGTAGAGGGACAGGTGGGGGCTGAGACCCAGTACTTC.

The chain uses TRBV5-1 and TRBJ2-7, with D unresolved. The CDR3 totals 11 residues. Germline V gene sequence: CDR1 SGHRS, CDR2 YFSETQ. With 9 bases removed from V and 4 bases from J, the gap between germline ends came to 11 bases. The CDR3 spells CATPTAYEQYF. The CDR3 nucleotides are TGCGCCACCCCGACCGCTTACGAGCAGTACTTC.

The chain has TRBV30 and TRBJ2-1; 8 nucleotides line up with TRBD2. Germline assignment: CDR1 GTSNPN and CDR2 SVGIG (reference sequence). The CDR3 is 16 residues long. V was pared by 2 bases and J by 6 bases, with 12 bases of the junction left unmatched. In DNA form, the CDR3 reads TGTGCCTGGAGTTCGTATAGCGGGATAGGCTTCAATGAGCAGTTCTTC. It yields the protein CAWSSYSGIGFNEQFF.

With respect to this clone: At the DNA level, this CDR3 is encoded by other sequences in the same sample as well. J is TRBJ1-1 and V is TRBV27; D unresolved. V dropped 4 bases and J dropped 4 bases, with 4 bases sitting between them. CDR1 MNHEY and CDR2 SMNVEV come from the germline V gene (reference sequence). The CDR3 contains 11 residues. Here the CDR3 DNA reads TGTGCCAGCAGTTGGGGCACTGAAGCTTTCTTT. Protein: CASSWGTEAFF.

In its sample, this clone was seen once. V and J are TRBV25-1 and TRBJ2-1, with D unresolved. Deletions cut 0 bases from V and 6 bases from J, with 6 bases between. Per germline, CDR1 MGHDK and CDR2 SYGVNS. The CDR3 sequence is 13 residues long. The CDR3 loop is CASSEYTANEQFF. The CDR3 DNA sequence: TGTGCCAGCAGTGAATATACGGCCAATGAGCAGTTCTTC.

This chain joins TRBV6-1 and TRBJ2-6, with D perhaps TRBD1 (5 bases). CDR3 length: 13 residues. CDR1 is MNHNS, CDR2 SASEGT, per germline. Trimming stripped 9 bases from V and 2 bases from J, with 8 bases between. CDR3 DNA sequence: TGTGCCAGTGGGGCGCCTGGGGCCAACGTCCTGACTTTC. Its translation: CASGAPGANVLTF.

The V call is TRBV28, the J call TRBJ2-1; 7 bases line up with TRBD2. Looked up from germline, CDR1 is MDHEN and CDR2 is SYDVKM. The trim removed 6 bases at V and 3 bases at J, leaving 8 bases unmatched. The CDR3 has 15 residues. The CDR3 DNA reads as TGTGCCAGCAGCACCCCCGGGACTATCTACAATGAGCAGTTCTTC. Translation: CASSTPGTIYNEQFF.

This clone was observed a few times. This rearrangement joins TRBV7-3 to TRBJ2-3, with 9 bases identical to TRBD2. The CDR3 is 15 amino acids. From germline, CDR1 is SGHTA and CDR2 FQGTGA. Germline trimming cut 0 bases from V and 4 bases from J; bases unmatched to any gene: 2. The CDR3 here is CASSLTGLASDTQYF. Here the CDR3 DNA reads TGTGCCAGCAGCTTAACAGGACTAGCGTCAGATACGCAGTATTTT.

DNA for the CDR3: TGTGCCAGCAGCTTATGGCCTAACACTGAAGCTTTCTTT. Translation: CASSLWPNTEAFF. V gene TRBV7-9 combines with J gene TRBJ1-1; unclear D gene. Germline CDR1 is SEHNR and CDR2 is FQNEAQ (reference sequence). V gave up 2 bases and J gave up 2 bases, with 6 bases separating them. The CDR3 extends over 13 amino acids.

There are a few counts of this clone. The DNA for the CDR3 is TGTGCCAGCAGCTTTGGCGGGGGGGCCCAAGAGACCCAGTACTTC. Its translation: CASSFGGGAQETQYF. The chain carries TRBV7-2 and TRBJ2-5; 9 bases map to TRBD2. The CDR3 spans 15 residues. Germline values: CDR1 SGHTA, CDR2 FQGNSA. The trim removed 3 bases at V and 1 base at J, leaving 3 bases unmatched.